This T cell receptor (beta chain) was obtained from a study of T cell clonotyping in hematopoietic cell transplantation. About the research overall: Cytoreduction preceded collection of pretransplant recipient samples.

Profiling relied on immunoSEQ multiplex PCR, and the TCRdb table lists in-frame clones only, not all of them. Of 75,000 to 95,000 clones listed, around 96% are singletons. CDR1 and CDR2 (germline): SQVTM, ANQGSEA. CDR3 size: 10 residues. V lost 7 bases and J lost 8, with 8 bases in between. About this clone: Its antigen remains unidentified.

General observations from the study: At the given depth, recipient repertoires were over 97% de novo clonotypes.

This sample's time point: recipient sample about 28 days before transplant, after cytoreduction. Blood collection times were about day -28 and days 30, 100, 180 posttransplant. The receptor was isolated from a woman aged 45-65 years with acute myeloid leukemia. Some clones in this sample may be carry-over from other donors' samples. Sequences were derived from peripheral blood mononuclear cells, sampled before stem cell transplant. This chain joins TRBV29-1 and TRBJ1-4; no definite D call. The CDR3 reads CSAAGEKLFF. DNA for the CDR3: TGCAGCGCCGCGGGGGAAAAACTGTTTTTT. Drawing the rest from reference TRBV29-1 and TRBJ1-4, the complete variable domain is SAVISQKPSRDICQRGTSLTIQCQVDSQVTMMFWYRQQPGQSLTLIATANQGSEATYESGFVIDKFPISRPNLTFSTLTVSNMSPEDSSIYLCSAAGEKLFFGSGTQLSVL.